This T cell receptor (beta chain) was obtained from a study of blood T cell repertoires in COVID-19. The overall study: From T cells, B-cell-depleted T cells, or PBMCs came the material, which was cDNA or gDNA.

Source study methods: Amplifying reference gene primers gave estimates of nucleated cell counts. Some clones are missing from TCRdb's copy, which holds only in-frame ones; the method was immunoSEQ multiplex PCR. The V and J calls and clone size are taken from that table; D and trimming were inferred from the DNA. The sample carries about 49,000 clones, around 86% recorded once. Trimming removed 3 bases from V and 0 bases from J; junction bases left unmatched: 4. Per germline, CDR1 LGHDT and CDR2 YNNKEL (reference sequence). CDR3 length equals 16 residues. The rearrangement joins TRBV3-1 (or the pseudogene TRBV3-2) to TRBJ1-3, with 8 bases that match TRBD1. This clonotype was obtained from a man in his forties with active COVID-19. Specimen: peripheral blood. The CDR3 region has the DNA TGTGCCAGCAGCCAGGCAGGGGGCGCCTCTGGAAACACCATATATTTT. Translation: CASSQAGGASGNTIYF.